The 15 T cell receptor beta chains below all came from one sample that was sequenced in a study of blood T cell repertoires in COVID-19. TCRdb's copy holds only in-frame clones and misses some; the assay was immunoSEQ multiplex PCR. The sample yields a few hundred thousand clones, roughly 85% seen once. Specimen: PBMCs or T cells enriched from blood (not recorded which). These receptors came from a woman aged 45-60 years who had recovered from COVID-19.

CDR3 protein: CASSLLGRGAYEQYF. DNA of the CDR3: TGTGCCAGCAGCTTATTGGGCAGGGGGGCCTACGAGCAGTACTTC. The genes are TRBV7-9 and TRBJ2-7; a weak D match, TRBD1 (7 bases). Germline CDR1 and CDR2: SEHNR and FQNEAQ (reference sequence). The CDR3 is 15 amino acids. Trimming stripped 2 bases from V and 2 bases from J, with 13 bases between.

This chain uses TRBV18 with TRBJ1-1; 9 bases map to TRBD1. With V trimmed by 5 bases and J by 3 bases, 4 bases remained unmatched. CDR1 KGHSH and CDR2 LQKENI come from the germline V gene. The CDR3 runs to 14 residues. The CDR3 nucleotides are TGTGCCAGCTCATATGACAGGGGGGACACTGAAGCTTTCTTT. Amino acid sequence: CASSYDRGDTEAFF.

The chain joins TRBV30 to TRBJ1-6; the D is unclear. Germline CDR1 and CDR2: GTSNPN and SVGIG (reference sequence). Deletions cut 0 bases from V and 5 bases from J, with 5 bases between. The CDR3 loop spans 13 amino acids. In nucleotides, the CDR3 is TGTGCCTGGAGTGTAACAGATAATTCACCCCTCCACTTT. This translates into CAWSVTDNSPLHF.

This chain uses TRBV28 with TRBJ2-1; D is undetermined. The CDR3 length is 12 residues. From germline, CDR1 is MDHEN and CDR2 SYDVKM. Trimming shortened V by 5 bases and J by 4 bases, and 6 bases separated the two germline ends. The CDR3 spells CASSTMYNEQFF. The CDR3 coding sequence is TGTGCCAGCAGTACTATGTACAATGAGCAGTTCTTC.

The chain links TRBV6-5 to TRBJ2-1; tentative D call: TRBD2 (6 bases). This CDR3 region has 15 residues. Germline assignment: CDR1 MNHEY and CDR2 SVGAGI. V lost 7 bases, J lost 8 bases, and 21 bases lay in between. CDR3 in DNA: TGTGCCAGCAACCTCCTCCGACTAGAGATGGATGAGCAGTTCTTC. Its protein product is CASNLLRLEMDEQFF.

This clone appeared a few times. This sequence joins TRBV11-3 and TRBJ1-5; TRBD1 aligns across 8 bases. This CDR3 comprises 17 residues. Germline assignment: CDR1 SGHNT and CDR2 YENEEA. The trim removed 1 base at V and 5 bases at J, leaving 10 bases unmatched. CDR3 coding DNA: TGTGCCAGCAGCTTAGCTATTGACAGGGGCCTCCATCAGCCCCAGCATTTT. Its translation is CASSLAIDRGLHQPQHF. Looking up the rest from reference TRBV11-3 and TRBJ1-5 gives the full variable domain: EAGVVQSPRYKIIEKKQPVAFWCNPISGHNTLYWYLQNLGQGPELLIRYENEEAVDDSQLPKDRFSAERLKGVDSTLKIQPAELGDSAVYLCASSLAIDRGLHQPQHFGDGTRLSIL.

V gene TRBV5-1 combines with J gene TRBJ2-1, with 10 bases fitting TRBD2. V shed 3 bases, J shed 3 bases, and the junction held 3 bases outside the gene matches. Germline loops: CDR1 SGHRS, CDR2 YFSETQ. The CDR3 loop spans 15 amino acids. The CDR3 nucleotides are TGCGCCAGCAGCTCTAGCGGGAGTTTCTACAATGAGCAGTTCTTC. Translating it yields CASSSSGSFYNEQFF.

There are a few counts of this clone. CDR3 in amino acids: CASSFPAGGYSPLHF. In DNA, the CDR3 is TGTGCCAGCAGCTTTCCGGCAGGGGGTTATTCACCCCTCCACTTT. V usage is TRBV7-9 and J usage is TRBJ1-6, with 7 bases aligning to TRBD1. Germline loops: CDR1 SEHNR, CDR2 FQNEAQ (reference sequence). After removal of 3 bases from V and 8 bases from J, the junction contained 7 bases not matched to a gene. This CDR3 region has 15 residues.

This rearrangement joins TRBV6-4 to TRBJ2-1; TRBD2 agrees at 16 bases. The CDR3 is 14 residues long. The germline V gene has CDR1 MRHNA and CDR2 SNTAGT. Trimming at V came to 6 bases and at J to 9 bases, leaving 2 bases not matched to a gene. CDR3 sequence (DNA): TGTGCCAGCAGAGGGACTAGCGGGAGGGGTGAGCAGTTCTTC. It codes for CASRGTSGRGEQFF.

This clone has just one count. This sequence joins TRBV3-1 (or the pseudogene TRBV3-2) and TRBJ2-2, with a weak D call TRBD2 (7 bases). Germline loops: CDR1 LGHDT, CDR2 YNNKEL (reference sequence). This CDR3 comprises 14 residues. The V and J ends lost 4 bases and 7 bases respectively, with 13 bases between them. CDR3 amino acids: CASSRRGADGELFF. CDR3 coding DNA: TGTGCCAGCAGCCGTCGGGGGGCGGACGGGGAGCTGTTTTTT.

The chain has TRBV7-3 and TRBJ2-1, with D possibly being TRBD2 (5 bases). Germline lookup yields CDR1 SGHTA and CDR2 FQGTGA. The CDR3 runs to 14 residues. Trimming cost V 5 bases and J 8 bases, with 16 bases left between them. CDR3 nucleotide sequence: TGTGCCAGCAGCCCCGACTCTGAGGGTTATGAGCAGTTCTTC. Translating gives CASSPDSEGYEQFF.

The chain couples TRBV11-2 to TRBJ2-2, with D tentatively TRBD2 (6 bases). The V and J ends lost 0 bases and 1 base respectively, with 6 bases between them. Germline V gives CDR1 SGHAT, CDR2 FQNNGV. The CDR3 loop spans 15 amino acids. DNA of the CDR3: TGTGCCAGCAGCTTAGACGGGAGGAACACCGGGGAGCTGTTTTTT. This translates into CASSLDGRNTGELFF.

The rearrangement uses TRBV28 and TRBJ1-2; the D gene is possibly TRBD1 (5 bases). The germline V gene has CDR1 MDHEN and CDR2 SYDVKM. Trimming pared 7 bases from V and 9 bases from J, leaving 21 bases between. The CDR3 length is 14 residues. The CDR3 region has the DNA TGTGCCAGCACCCCAAGCGGGGGGGTCACGCGCTACACCTTC. Its protein product is CASTPSGGVTRYTF.

This clone was found once. The V call is TRBV11-2, the J call TRBJ2-7; 8 bases align to TRBD1. V gave up 5 bases and J gave up 3 bases; unmatched junction bases: 9. The CDR3 consists of 15 residues. The germline gives CDR1 SGHAT, CDR2 FQNNGV. The CDR3 nucleotides read TGTGCCAGCAGCCTCACGGACAGGGCTAACTACGAGCAGTACTTC. The encoded protein is CASSLTDRANYEQYF.

About this clone itself: The same CDR3 also results from other DNA sequences found in this sample. The rearrangement links TRBV18 to TRBJ1-4, with D unresolved. The CDR3 extends over 14 amino acids. CDR1 and CDR2 from the germline V gene are KGHSH and LQKENI. The V and J ends lost 3 bases and 7 bases respectively, with 12 bases between them. CDR3 nucleotide sequence: TGTGCCAGCTCACCCCAGGTGGCAGGTGAAAAACTGTTTTTT. Translation gives CASSPQVAGEKLFF.